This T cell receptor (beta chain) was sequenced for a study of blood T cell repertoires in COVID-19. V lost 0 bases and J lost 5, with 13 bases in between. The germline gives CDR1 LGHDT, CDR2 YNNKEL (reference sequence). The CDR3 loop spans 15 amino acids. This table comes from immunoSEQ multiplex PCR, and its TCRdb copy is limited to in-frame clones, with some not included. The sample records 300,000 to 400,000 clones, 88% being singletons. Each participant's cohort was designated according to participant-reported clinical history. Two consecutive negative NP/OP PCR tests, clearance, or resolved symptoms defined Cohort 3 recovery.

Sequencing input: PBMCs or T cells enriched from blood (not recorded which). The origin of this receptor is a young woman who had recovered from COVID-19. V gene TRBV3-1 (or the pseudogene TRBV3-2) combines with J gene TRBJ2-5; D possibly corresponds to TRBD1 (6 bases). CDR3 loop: CASSQDSPRGETQYF. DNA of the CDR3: TGTGCCAGCAGCCAAGACAGCCCGAGGGGGGAGACCCAGTACTTC.